These T cell receptor beta chains were read from a single sample in a study of T cells in Graves' hyperthyroidism and ophthalmopathy. One entry per CDR3 protein results from TCRdb running MiXCR on the multiplex PCR reads. Altogether about 400,000 distinct CDR3 sequences are present, 12% to 15% being singletons, with the ten largest covering around 20%. The sequenced sample consisted of blood. These receptor sequences come from a woman aged 55-70 years with Graves' ophthalmopathy. The CDR3 runs from the conserved cysteine through the conserved F or W. The order of the fields is J gene, clone size, V gene, D gene, CDR3 protein, CDR3 DNA. A D gene is named only where the DNA matches it firmly. Not every row has a clone size; where given, it reads once, few, many or a size class.

j_call: TRBJ2-7
clone_size: many
v_call: TRBV5-1
d_call: .
cdr3_aa: CASSLVASDEQYF
cdr3_nt: TGCGCCAGCAGCTTGGTGGCTAGCGACGAGCAGTACTTC

j_call: TRBJ1-5
clone_size: .
v_call: TRBV24-1
d_call: TRBD1
cdr3_aa: CATSDLPSRAGGGGNQPQHF
cdr3_nt: TGTGCCACCAGTGATCTACCGTCTCGGGCAGGGGGCGGCGGCAATCAGCCCCAGCATTTT

j_call: TRBJ1-2
clone_size: many
v_call: TRBV9
d_call: TRBD1
cdr3_aa: CASSVGGQGANGYTF
cdr3_nt: TGTGCCAGCAGCGTAGGAGGACAGGGGGCCAATGGCTACACCTTC

j_call: TRBJ2-3
clone_size: .
v_call: TRBV6-4
d_call: TRBD2
cdr3_aa: CASSDLLTSGSQTDTQYF
cdr3_nt: TGTGCCAGCAGTGACCTCCTGACTAGCGGGAGCCAAACAGATACGCAGTATTTT

j_call: TRBJ1-5
clone_size: few
v_call: TRBV19
d_call: TRBD1
cdr3_aa: CASSGGQGGAIRQPQHF
cdr3_nt: TGTGCCAGTAGTGGGGGACAGGGCGGCGCGATACGTCAGCCCCAGCATTTT

j_call: TRBJ2-5
clone_size: many
v_call: TRBV28
d_call: TRBD2
cdr3_aa: CASSHKQGLAGEETQYF
cdr3_nt: TGTGCCAGCAGCCATAAACAGGGACTAGCGGGAGAAGAGACCCAGTACTTC

j_call: TRBJ2-1
clone_size: many
v_call: TRBV5-1
d_call: TRBD2
cdr3_aa: CASSLVLAGSYNEQFF
cdr3_nt: TGCGCCAGCAGCTTGGTTCTAGCGGGATCCTACAATGAGCAGTTCTTC

j_call: TRBJ1-6
clone_size: .
v_call: TRBV7-7
d_call: .
cdr3_aa: CASSRGNSPLHF
cdr3_nt: TGTGCTAGCAGCCGAGGGAATTCACCCCTCCACTTT

j_call: TRBJ1-4
clone_size: .
v_call: TRBV29-1
d_call: TRBD1
cdr3_aa: CSVGTDPNEKLFF
cdr3_nt: TGCAGCGTCGGGACAGATCCTAATGAAAAACTGTTTTTT

j_call: TRBJ2-1
clone_size: many
v_call: TRBV10-3
d_call: TRBD2
cdr3_aa: CAISENRTSGSYNEQFF
cdr3_nt: TGTGCCATCAGTGAGAACCGGACTAGCGGGAGTTACAATGAGCAGTTCTTC

j_call: TRBJ1-1
clone_size: many
v_call: TRBV30
d_call: .
cdr3_aa: CAWTDTLNTEAFF
cdr3_nt: TGTGCCTGGACCGACACATTGAACACTGAAGCTTTCTTT

j_call: TRBJ1-2
clone_size: .
v_call: TRBV19
d_call: .
cdr3_aa: CASSHDRGYGYTF
cdr3_nt: TGTGCCAGCTCCCACGATCGGGGCTATGGCTACACCTTC

j_call: TRBJ2-2
clone_size: many
v_call: TRBV30
d_call: .
cdr3_aa: CAWSVGIDTGELFF
cdr3_nt: TGTGCCTGGAGTGTAGGCATAGACACCGGGGAGCTGTTTTTT

j_call: TRBJ2-5
clone_size: .
v_call: TRBV2
d_call: TRBD1
cdr3_aa: CASRAGTGKETQYF
cdr3_nt: TGTGCCAGCAGGGCCGGGACAGGGAAGGAGACCCAGTACTTC

j_call: TRBJ2-3
clone_size: many
v_call: TRBV10-3
d_call: TRBD2
cdr3_aa: CAISEPPGLGWSDTQYF
cdr3_nt: TGTGCCATCAGTGAACCTCCGGGACTAGGTTGGTCAGATACGCAGTATTTT

j_call: TRBJ1-2
clone_size: many
v_call: TRBV6-1
d_call: TRBD1
cdr3_aa: CASSSPHRGRIGGYTF
cdr3_nt: TGTGCCAGCAGTAGTCCCCACAGGGGGCGCATAGGAGGCTACACCTTC

j_call: TRBJ1-2
clone_size: .
v_call: TRBV29-1
d_call: .
cdr3_aa: CSVESDNVDGYTF
cdr3_nt: TGCAGCGTTGAATCGGACAACGTGGATGGCTACACCTTC

j_call: TRBJ2-3
clone_size: .
v_call: TRBV7-9
d_call: .
cdr3_aa: CASSLAAGRDTQYF
cdr3_nt: TGTGCCAGCAGCTTAGCGGCGGGTAGAGATACGCAGTATTTT

j_call: TRBJ2-5
clone_size: .
v_call: TRBV14
d_call: .
cdr3_aa: CASSLTGPQYF
cdr3_nt: TGTGCCAGCAGCCTCACCGGGCCTCAGTACTTC

j_call: TRBJ1-5
clone_size: .
v_call: TRBV19
d_call: .
cdr3_aa: CAQGFPPQHF
cdr3_nt: TGTGCCCAGGGGTTCCCGCCCCAGCATTTT

j_call: TRBJ1-1
clone_size: .
v_call: TRBV20-1
d_call: .
cdr3_aa: CSAFKTEAFF
cdr3_nt: TGCAGTGCCTTCAAAACTGAAGCTTTCTTT

j_call: TRBJ2-7
clone_size: many
v_call: TRBV29-1
d_call: TRBD2
cdr3_aa: CSVDTSGAASEQYF
cdr3_nt: TGCAGCGTTGATACTAGCGGGGCCGCGTCCGAGCAGTACTTC

j_call: TRBJ2-3
clone_size: many
v_call: TRBV5-1
d_call: .
cdr3_aa: CASSLTGPTDTQYF
cdr3_nt: TGCGCCAGCAGCTTGACAGGCCCCACAGATACGCAGTATTTT

j_call: TRBJ2-7
clone_size: many
v_call: TRBV6-1
d_call: TRBD1
cdr3_aa: CASTPDRVGAEQYF
cdr3_nt: TGTGCCAGCACCCCGGACAGGGTCGGCGCCGAGCAGTACTTC

j_call: TRBJ2-1
clone_size: .
v_call: TRBV20-1
d_call: TRBD2
cdr3_aa: CSAHRLAGEEPQFF
cdr3_nt: TGCAGTGCACACCGACTAGCGGGGGAAGAACCGCAGTTCTTC

j_call: TRBJ2-7
clone_size: many
v_call: TRBV6-1
d_call: TRBD1
cdr3_aa: CASSRTGSEQYF
cdr3_nt: TGTGCCAGCAGCAGGACAGGGAGCGAGCAGTACTTC

j_call: TRBJ2-5
clone_size: .
v_call: TRBV7-3
d_call: TRBD1
cdr3_aa: CASSLTGRRETQYF
cdr3_nt: TGTGCCAGCAGCTTGACAGGGCGAAGGGAGACCCAGTACTTC

j_call: TRBJ1-5
clone_size: many
v_call: TRBV4-1
d_call: .
cdr3_aa: CASSHGTNQPQHF
cdr3_nt: TGCGCCAGCAGCCACGGCACCAATCAGCCCCAGCATTTT

j_call: TRBJ1-5
clone_size: .
v_call: TRBV9
d_call: .
cdr3_aa: CASSVEADYQPQHF
cdr3_nt: TGTGCCAGCAGCGTAGAGGCAGACTATCAGCCCCAGCATTTT

j_call: TRBJ2-1
clone_size: many
v_call: TRBV2
d_call: .
cdr3_aa: CASSEGTIPINEQFF
cdr3_nt: TGTGCCAGCAGTGAAGGGACCATTCCAATAAATGAGCAGTTCTTC

j_call: TRBJ2-3
clone_size: many
v_call: TRBV3-1
d_call: .
cdr3_aa: CASSPYTGPTDTQYF
cdr3_nt: TGTGCCAGCAGCCCATATACAGGGCCTACAGATACGCAGTATTTT

j_call: TRBJ2-7
clone_size: many
v_call: TRBV28
d_call: .
cdr3_aa: CASSFQGQSYEQYF
cdr3_nt: TGTGCCAGCAGTTTCCAAGGACAGTCCTACGAGCAGTACTTC

j_call: TRBJ2-1
clone_size: .
v_call: TRBV30
d_call: TRBD2
cdr3_aa: CAQPGTSGSGTEQFF
cdr3_nt: TGTGCCCAACCGGGGACTAGCGGGAGTGGGACTGAGCAGTTCTTC

j_call: TRBJ2-1
clone_size: many
v_call: TRBV6-5
d_call: TRBD2
cdr3_aa: CASSYFAGAGGLNEQFF
cdr3_nt: TGTGCCAGCAGTTACTTCGCGGGTGCGGGAGGGCTCAATGAGCAGTTCTTC

j_call: TRBJ1-5
clone_size: few
v_call: TRBV6-1
d_call: .
cdr3_aa: CASSDEGQPQHF
cdr3_nt: TGTGCCAGCAGTGATGAGGGCCAGCCCCAGCATTTT

j_call: TRBJ1-5
clone_size: many
v_call: TRBV27
d_call: .
cdr3_aa: CASSSGIPNQPQHF
cdr3_nt: TGTGCCAGCAGTTCTGGTATCCCCAATCAGCCCCAGCATTTT

j_call: TRBJ2-1
clone_size: few
v_call: TRBV13
d_call: TRBD2
cdr3_aa: CASSPPGLAGEEQFF
cdr3_nt: TGTGCCAGCAGCCCTCCGGGACTAGCGGGAGAAGAGCAGTTCTTC

j_call: TRBJ2-5
clone_size: few
v_call: TRBV10-3
d_call: .
cdr3_aa: CAISNSQETQYF
cdr3_nt: TGTGCCATCAGTAACTCCCAAGAGACCCAGTACTTC

j_call: TRBJ1-6
clone_size: .
v_call: TRBV4-1
d_call: .
cdr3_aa: CASSQDWGNSPLHF
cdr3_nt: TGCGCCAGCAGCCAAGACTGGGGGAATTCACCCCTCCACTTT

j_call: TRBJ2-7
clone_size: many
v_call: TRBV6-6
d_call: .
cdr3_aa: CASSYSATNEQYF
cdr3_nt: TGTGCCAGCAGTTACTCGGCGACAAACGAGCAGTACTTC

j_call: TRBJ2-7
clone_size: many
v_call: TRBV28
d_call: .
cdr3_aa: CASSSGSGEQYF
cdr3_nt: TGTGCCAGCAGTTCAGGGTCAGGCGAGCAGTACTTC

j_call: TRBJ1-5
clone_size: many
v_call: TRBV5-8
d_call: .
cdr3_aa: CASSSIRGYNQPQHF
cdr3_nt: TGTGCCAGCAGCTCAATCAGGGGTTACAATCAGCCCCAGCATTTT

j_call: TRBJ1-5
clone_size: many
v_call: TRBV30
d_call: .
cdr3_aa: CAWATGVGQPQHF
cdr3_nt: TGTGCCTGGGCGACAGGAGTCGGTCAGCCCCAGCATTTT

j_call: TRBJ2-3
clone_size: .
v_call: TRBV6-1
d_call: TRBD2
cdr3_aa: CASSYRGLAGNTDTQYF
cdr3_nt: TGTGCCAGCAGTTACAGAGGACTAGCGGGGAACACAGATACGCAGTATTTT

j_call: TRBJ2-5
clone_size: once
v_call: TRBV9
d_call: TRBD2
cdr3_aa: CASSPTSGSTGETQYF
cdr3_nt: TGTGCCAGCAGCCCGACTAGCGGGAGCACTGGGGAGACCCAGTACTTC

j_call: TRBJ1-6
clone_size: few
v_call: TRBV27
d_call: TRBD1
cdr3_aa: CASKIEGTAYNSPLHF
cdr3_nt: TGTGCCAGCAAAATCGAAGGGACAGCCTATAATTCACCCCTCCACTTT

j_call: TRBJ2-7
clone_size: once
v_call: TRBV6-9
d_call: TRBD2
cdr3_aa: CASSSGIAGGRFVSYEQYF
cdr3_nt: TGTGCCAGCAGTTCCGGGATAGCGGGAGGTAGATTCGTCTCCTACGAGCAGTACTTC

j_call: TRBJ2-7
clone_size: many
v_call: TRBV7-9
d_call: .
cdr3_aa: CASGDGAYEQYF
cdr3_nt: TGTGCCAGCGGGGACGGAGCCTACGAGCAGTACTTC

j_call: TRBJ2-3
clone_size: few
v_call: TRBV3-1
d_call: .
cdr3_aa: CASSQDSSGTDTQYF
cdr3_nt: TGTGCCAGCAGCCAAGACTCTAGCGGCACAGATACGCAGTATTTT

j_call: TRBJ2-3
clone_size: .
v_call: TRBV6-5
d_call: TRBD2
cdr3_aa: CASSYGAGGTGPTDTQYF
cdr3_nt: TGTGCCAGCAGTTACGGAGCGGGGGGGACGGGGCCCACAGATACGCAGTATTTT

j_call: TRBJ2-1
clone_size: many
v_call: TRBV20-1
d_call: .
cdr3_aa: CSASRLFSGQGHEQFF
cdr3_nt: TGCAGTGCTAGCCGTCTCTTTAGCGGTCAGGGGCATGAGCAGTTCTTC

j_call: TRBJ2-5
clone_size: many
v_call: TRBV28
d_call: TRBD1
cdr3_aa: CASIPDRGLGETQYF
cdr3_nt: TGTGCCAGCATCCCGGACAGGGGGCTCGGGGAGACCCAGTACTTC

j_call: TRBJ2-7
clone_size: .
v_call: TRBV7-9
d_call: .
cdr3_aa: CASSLAKGSSASPYEQYF
cdr3_nt: TGTGCCAGCAGCTTAGCTAAAGGATCCTCCGCCAGTCCCTACGAGCAGTACTTC

j_call: TRBJ2-7
clone_size: few
v_call: TRBV18
d_call: TRBD2
cdr3_aa: CASSPISGGTYEQYF
cdr3_nt: TGTGCCAGCTCACCAATCAGCGGGGGGACCTACGAGCAGTACTTC